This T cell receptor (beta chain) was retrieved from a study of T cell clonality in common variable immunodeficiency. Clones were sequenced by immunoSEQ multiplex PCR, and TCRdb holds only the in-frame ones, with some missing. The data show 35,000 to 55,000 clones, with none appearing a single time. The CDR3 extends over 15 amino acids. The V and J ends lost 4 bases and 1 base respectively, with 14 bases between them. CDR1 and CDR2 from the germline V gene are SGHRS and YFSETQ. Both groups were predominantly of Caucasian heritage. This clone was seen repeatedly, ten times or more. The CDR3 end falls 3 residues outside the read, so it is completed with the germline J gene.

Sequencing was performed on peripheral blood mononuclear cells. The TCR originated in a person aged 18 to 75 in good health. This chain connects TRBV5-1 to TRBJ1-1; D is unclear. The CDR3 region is CASSPPPAQNTEAFF. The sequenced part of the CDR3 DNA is TGCGCCAGCAGCCCACCGCCCGCACAGAACACTGAA.